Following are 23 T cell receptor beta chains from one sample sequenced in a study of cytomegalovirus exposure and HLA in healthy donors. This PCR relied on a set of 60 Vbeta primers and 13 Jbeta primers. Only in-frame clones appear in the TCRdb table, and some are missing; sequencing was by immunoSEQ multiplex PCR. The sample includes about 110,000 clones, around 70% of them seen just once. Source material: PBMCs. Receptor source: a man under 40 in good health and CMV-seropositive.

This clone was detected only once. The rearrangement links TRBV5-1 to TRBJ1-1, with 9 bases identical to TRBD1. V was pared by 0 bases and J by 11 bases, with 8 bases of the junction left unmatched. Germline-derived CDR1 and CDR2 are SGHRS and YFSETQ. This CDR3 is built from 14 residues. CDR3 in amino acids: CASSLDHRDREAFF. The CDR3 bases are TGCGCCAGCAGCTTGGACCACCGGGACAGGGAGGCTTTCTTT.

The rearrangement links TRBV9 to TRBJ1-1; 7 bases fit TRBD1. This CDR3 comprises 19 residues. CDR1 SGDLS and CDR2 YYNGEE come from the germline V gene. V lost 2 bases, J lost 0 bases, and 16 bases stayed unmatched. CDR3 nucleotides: TGTGCCAGCAGCGTGGGGGACAGAATGCTTCTGGGCATGAACACTGAAGCTTTCTTT. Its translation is CASSVGDRMLLGMNTEAFF.

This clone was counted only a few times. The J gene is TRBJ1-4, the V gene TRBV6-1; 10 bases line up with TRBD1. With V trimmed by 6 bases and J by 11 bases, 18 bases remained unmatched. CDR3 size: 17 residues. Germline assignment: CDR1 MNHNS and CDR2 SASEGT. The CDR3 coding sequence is TGTGCCAGCAGGGAACCCCTGGGACAGGGGCCCGTTGAGAAACTGTTTTTT. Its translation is CASREPLGQGPVEKLFF.

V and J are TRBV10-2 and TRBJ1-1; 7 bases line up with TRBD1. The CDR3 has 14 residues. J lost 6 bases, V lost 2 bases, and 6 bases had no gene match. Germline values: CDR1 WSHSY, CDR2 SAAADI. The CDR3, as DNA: TGCGCCAGCAGTGAGCAACCCAGGGGGTCTGAAGCTTTCTTT. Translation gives CASSEQPRGSEAFF.

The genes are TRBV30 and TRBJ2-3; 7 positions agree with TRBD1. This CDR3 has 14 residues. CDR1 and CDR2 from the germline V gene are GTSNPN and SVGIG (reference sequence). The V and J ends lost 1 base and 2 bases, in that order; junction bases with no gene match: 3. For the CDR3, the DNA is TGTGCCTGGAGTGAGGGACAGACCACAGATACGCAGTATTTT. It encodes CAWSEGQTTDTQYF.

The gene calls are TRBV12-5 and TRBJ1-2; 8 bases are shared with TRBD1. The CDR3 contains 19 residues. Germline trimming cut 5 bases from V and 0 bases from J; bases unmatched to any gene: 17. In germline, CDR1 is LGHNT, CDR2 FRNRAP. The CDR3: CASGPSKDGTGRPNYGYTF. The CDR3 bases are TGTGCTAGTGGTCCAAGTAAAGATGGGACAGGACGCCCTAACTATGGCTACACCTTC.

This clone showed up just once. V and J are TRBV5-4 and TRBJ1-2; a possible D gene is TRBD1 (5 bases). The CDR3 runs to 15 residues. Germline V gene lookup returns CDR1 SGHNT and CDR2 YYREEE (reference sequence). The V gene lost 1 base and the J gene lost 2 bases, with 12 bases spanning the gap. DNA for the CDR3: TGTGCCAGCAGCTTGCGCAGGGTCGAAAACTATGGCTACACCTTC. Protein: CASSLRRVENYGYTF.

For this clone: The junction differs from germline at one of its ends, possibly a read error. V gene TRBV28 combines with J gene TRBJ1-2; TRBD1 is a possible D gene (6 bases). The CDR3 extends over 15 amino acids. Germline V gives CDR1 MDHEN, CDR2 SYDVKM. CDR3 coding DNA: TGTGCCAGCAGTTTATTGTCCGCAGGGGAGGGAGGCTACCCCTTC. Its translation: CASSLLSAGEGGYPF.

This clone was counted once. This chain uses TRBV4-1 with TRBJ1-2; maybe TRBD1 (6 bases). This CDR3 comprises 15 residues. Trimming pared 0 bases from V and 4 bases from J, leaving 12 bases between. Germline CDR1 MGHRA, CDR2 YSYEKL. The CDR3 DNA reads TGCGCCAGCAGCCAAGATGCAGGGGTTGGCTATGGCTACACCTTC. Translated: CASSQDAGVGYGYTF.

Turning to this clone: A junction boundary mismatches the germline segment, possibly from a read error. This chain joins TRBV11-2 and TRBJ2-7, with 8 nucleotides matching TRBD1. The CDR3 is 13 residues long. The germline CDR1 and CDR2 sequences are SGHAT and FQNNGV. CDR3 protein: CASGLDRGNEQYF. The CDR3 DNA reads TGTGCCAGCGGCTTAGACAGGGGCAACGAGCAGTACTTC.

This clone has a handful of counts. The CDR3, as DNA: TGCGCCAGCACCCAACAGGGTATCCGAGAGACCCAGTACTTC. As protein: CASTQQGIRETQYF. This chain connects TRBV5-1 to TRBJ2-5; weak D call: TRBD1 (6 bases). The V and J ends lost 6 bases and 4 bases respectively, with 16 bases between them. The CDR3 extends over 14 amino acids. CDR1 is SGHRS and CDR2 is YFSETQ in the germline V gene.

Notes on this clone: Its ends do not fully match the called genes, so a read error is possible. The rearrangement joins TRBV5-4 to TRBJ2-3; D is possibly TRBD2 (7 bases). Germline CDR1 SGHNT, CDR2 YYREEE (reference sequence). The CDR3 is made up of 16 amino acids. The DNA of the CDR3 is TGCGCTGATGAAGGGGTAGGGGGGGGCAGGGCAGATACGCAGTATTTT. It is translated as CADEGVGGGRADTQYF.

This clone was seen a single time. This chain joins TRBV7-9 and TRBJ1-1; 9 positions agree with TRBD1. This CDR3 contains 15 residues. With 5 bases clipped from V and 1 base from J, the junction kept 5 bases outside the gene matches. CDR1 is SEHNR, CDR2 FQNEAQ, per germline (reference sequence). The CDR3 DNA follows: TGTGCCAGCAGCAAGGGACAGGGTCGGAACACTGAAGCTTTCTTT. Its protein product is CASSKGQGRNTEAFF.

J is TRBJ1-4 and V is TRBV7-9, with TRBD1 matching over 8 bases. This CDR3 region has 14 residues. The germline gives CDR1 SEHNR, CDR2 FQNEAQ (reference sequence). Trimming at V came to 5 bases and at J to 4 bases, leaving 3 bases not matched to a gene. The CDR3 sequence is CASSLTGGNEKLFF. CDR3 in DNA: TGTGCCAGCAGCCTAACAGGGGGTAATGAAAAACTGTTTTTT. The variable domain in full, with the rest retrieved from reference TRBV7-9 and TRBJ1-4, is DTGVSQNPRHKITKRGQNVTFRCDPISEHNRLYWYRQTLGQGPEFLTYFQNEAQLEKSRLLSDRFSAERPKGSFSTLEIQRTEQGDSAMYLCASSLTGGNEKLFFGSGTQLSVL.

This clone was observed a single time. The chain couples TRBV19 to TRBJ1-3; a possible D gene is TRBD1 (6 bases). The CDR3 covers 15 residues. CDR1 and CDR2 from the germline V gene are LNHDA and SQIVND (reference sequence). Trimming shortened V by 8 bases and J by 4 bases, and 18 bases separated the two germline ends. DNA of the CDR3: TGTGCCAGTGACTCCGGGAACAGGGCCGGAAACACCATATATTTT. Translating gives CASDSGNRAGNTIYF.

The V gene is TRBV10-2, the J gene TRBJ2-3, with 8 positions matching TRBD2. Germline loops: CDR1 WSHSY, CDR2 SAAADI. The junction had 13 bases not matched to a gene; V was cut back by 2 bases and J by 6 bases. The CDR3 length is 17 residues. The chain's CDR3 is CASSERLAGGVVDTQYF. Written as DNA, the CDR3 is TGCGCCAGCAGTGAGAGACTCGCGGGGGGCGTGGTTGATACGCAGTATTTT.

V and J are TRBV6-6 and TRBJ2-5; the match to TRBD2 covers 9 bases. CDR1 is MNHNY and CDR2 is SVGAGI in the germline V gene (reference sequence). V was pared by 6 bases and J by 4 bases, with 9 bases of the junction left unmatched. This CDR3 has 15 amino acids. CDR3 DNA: TGTGCCAGCAGCCTCACCGGGACTAGCTCAGAGACCCAGTACTTC. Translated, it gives CASSLTGTSSETQYF.

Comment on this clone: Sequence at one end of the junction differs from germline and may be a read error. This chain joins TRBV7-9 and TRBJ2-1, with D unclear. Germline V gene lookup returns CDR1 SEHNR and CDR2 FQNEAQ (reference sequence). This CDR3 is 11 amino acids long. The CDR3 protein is CSSSLANEQFF. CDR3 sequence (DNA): TGTTCCAGCAGCTTGGCCAATGAGCAGTTCTTC. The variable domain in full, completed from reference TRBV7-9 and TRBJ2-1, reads DTGVSQNPRHKITKRGQNVTFRCDPISEHNRLYWYRQTLGQGPEFLTYFQNEAQLEKSRLLSDRFSAERPKGSFSTLEIQRTEQGDSAMYLCSSSLANEQFFGPGTRLTVL.

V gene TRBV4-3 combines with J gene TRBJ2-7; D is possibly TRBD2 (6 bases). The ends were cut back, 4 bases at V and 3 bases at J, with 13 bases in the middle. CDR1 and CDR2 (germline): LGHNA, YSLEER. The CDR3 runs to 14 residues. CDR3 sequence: CASSRGDGSYEQYF. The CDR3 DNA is TGCGCCAGCAGCCGGGGAGACGGGAGCTACGAGCAGTACTTC.

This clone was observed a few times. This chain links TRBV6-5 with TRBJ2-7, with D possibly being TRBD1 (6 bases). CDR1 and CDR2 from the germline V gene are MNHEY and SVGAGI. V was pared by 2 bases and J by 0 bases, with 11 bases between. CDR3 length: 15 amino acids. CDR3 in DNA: TGTGCCAGCAGTTACGAAGGGGGAAGCTCCTACGAGCAGTACTTC. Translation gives CASSYEGGSSYEQYF.

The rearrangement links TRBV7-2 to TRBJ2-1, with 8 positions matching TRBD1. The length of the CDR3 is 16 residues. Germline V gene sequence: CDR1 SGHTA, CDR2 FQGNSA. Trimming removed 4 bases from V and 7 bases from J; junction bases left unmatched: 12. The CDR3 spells CASSSRQGIYWNEQFF. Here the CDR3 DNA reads TGTGCCAGCAGCTCCCGACAGGGGATCTATTGGAATGAGCAGTTCTTC.

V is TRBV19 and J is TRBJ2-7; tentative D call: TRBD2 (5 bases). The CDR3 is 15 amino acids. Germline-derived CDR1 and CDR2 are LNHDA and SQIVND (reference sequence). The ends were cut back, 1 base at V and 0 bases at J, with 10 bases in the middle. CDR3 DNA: TGTGCCAGTAGTATAGTAGACGGGGACTCCTACGAGCAGTACTTC. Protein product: CASSIVDGDSYEQYF.

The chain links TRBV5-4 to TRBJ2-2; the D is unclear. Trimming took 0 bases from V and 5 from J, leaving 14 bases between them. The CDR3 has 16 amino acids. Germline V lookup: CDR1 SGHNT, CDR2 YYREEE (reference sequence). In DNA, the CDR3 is TGTGCCAGCAGCTTGGACCAGGATTTGGGTACCGGGGAGCTGTTTTTT. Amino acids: CASSLDQDLGTGELFF.